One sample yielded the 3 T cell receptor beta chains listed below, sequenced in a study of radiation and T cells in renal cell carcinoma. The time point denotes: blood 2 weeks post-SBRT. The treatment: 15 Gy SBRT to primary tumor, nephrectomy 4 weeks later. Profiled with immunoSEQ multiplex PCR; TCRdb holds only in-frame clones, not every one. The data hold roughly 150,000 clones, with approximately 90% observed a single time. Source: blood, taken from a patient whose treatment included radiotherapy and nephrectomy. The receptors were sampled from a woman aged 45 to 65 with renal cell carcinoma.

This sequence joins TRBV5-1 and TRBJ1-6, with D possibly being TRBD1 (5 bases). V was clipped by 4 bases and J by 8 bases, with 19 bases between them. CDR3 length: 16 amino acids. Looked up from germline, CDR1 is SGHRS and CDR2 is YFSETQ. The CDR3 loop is CASSPPGTFGDSPLHF. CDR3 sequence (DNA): TGCGCCAGCAGCCCCCCCGGGACCTTCGGTGATTCACCCCTCCACTTT.

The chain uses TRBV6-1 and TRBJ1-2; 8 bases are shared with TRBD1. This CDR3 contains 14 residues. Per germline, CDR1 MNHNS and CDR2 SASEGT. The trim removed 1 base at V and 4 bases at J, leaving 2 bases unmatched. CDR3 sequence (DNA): TGTGCCAGCAGTGAAGTGGACAGGGTCTATGGCTACACCTTC. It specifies CASSEVDRVYGYTF.

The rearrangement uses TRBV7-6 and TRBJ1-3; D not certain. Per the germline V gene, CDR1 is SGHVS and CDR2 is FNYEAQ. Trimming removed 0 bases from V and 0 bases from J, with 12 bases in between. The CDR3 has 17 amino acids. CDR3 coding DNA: TGTGCCAGCAGCTTAGCAGGGCCGATAAACTCTGGAAACACCATATATTTT. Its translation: CASSLAGPINSGNTIYF. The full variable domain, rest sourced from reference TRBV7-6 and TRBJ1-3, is GAGVSQSPRYKVTKRGQDVALRCDPISGHVSLYWYRQALGQGPEFLTYFNYEAQQDKSGLPNDRFSAERPEGSISTLTIQRTEQRDSAMYRCASSLAGPINSGNTIYFGEGSWLTVV.